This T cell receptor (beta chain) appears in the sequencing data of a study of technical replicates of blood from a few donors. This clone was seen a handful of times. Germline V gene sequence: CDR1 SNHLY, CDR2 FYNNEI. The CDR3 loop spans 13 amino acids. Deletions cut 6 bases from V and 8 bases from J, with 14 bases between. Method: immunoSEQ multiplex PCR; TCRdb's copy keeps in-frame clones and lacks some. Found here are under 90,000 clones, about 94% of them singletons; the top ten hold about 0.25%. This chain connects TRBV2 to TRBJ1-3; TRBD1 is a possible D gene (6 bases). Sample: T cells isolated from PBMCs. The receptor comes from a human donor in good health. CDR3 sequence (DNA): TGTGCCAGCAGACAGGGACCCTTCGACACCATATATTTT. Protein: CASRQGPFDTIYF.